The 13 T cell receptor beta chains below were found in one sample sequenced in a study of shared clonotypes between healthy human individuals. Sequenced by immunoSEQ multiplex PCR; TCRdb stores in-frame clones only, minus some. The table has hundreds of thousands of clones, around 90% seen once. CD8 cells classed as naive were CD45RO-negative and positively selected for CCR7, excluding terminally differentiated effector memory CD45RA+ cells. The sequenced material came from naive CD8+ T cells sorted from blood. The source is a man aged 30-40 years in good health.

Here the CDR3 reads CASSPIGTGVDEQYF. The CDR3 DNA follows: TGTGCCAGCAGCCCAATAGGGACAGGGGTCGACGAGCAGTACTTC. The V gene is TRBV7-9, the J gene TRBJ2-7, with 10 nucleotides matching TRBD1. Losses at the gene ends were 5 bases for V and 5 bases for J; bases not matched to a gene: 9. The CDR3 is 15 amino acids. From germline, CDR1 is SEHNR and CDR2 FQNEAQ (reference sequence).

The rearrangement links TRBV2 to TRBJ1-2; a possible D gene is TRBD1 (6 bases). V was trimmed by 5 bases and J by 8 bases, leaving 21 bases between them. CDR1 and CDR2 (germline): SNHLY, FYNNEI. The CDR3 is 15 residues long. The CDR3 here is CASSPNLGQLLGYTF. In DNA, the CDR3 is TGTGCCAGCAGTCCGAACCTAGGACAGCTCCTGGGCTACACCTTC.

The V and J genes are TRBV5-1 and TRBJ2-7, with 7 bases aligning to TRBD1. Per germline, CDR1 SGHRS and CDR2 YFSETQ. V gave up 0 bases and J gave up 5 bases; unmatched junction bases: 5. The CDR3 contains 14 residues. In DNA form, the CDR3 reads TGCGCCAGCAGCTTGGCTGACAGGGTGAACGAGCAGTACTTC. It is translated as CASSLADRVNEQYF.

This chain joins TRBV5-5 and TRBJ2-1; no clear D. The CDR3 spans 14 residues. Germline CDR1 reads SGHKS; CDR2 reads YYEKEE (reference sequence). V was cut by 0 bases and J by 6 bases, with 10 bases left in between. CDR3 bases: TGTGCCAGCAGCTTGGCGGGCGACCCCAATGAGCAGTTCTTC. This encodes CASSLAGDPNEQFF.

This clone was counted between two and nine times. V and J are TRBV27 and TRBJ2-1; 8 nucleotides match TRBD1. The CDR3 totals 14 residues. With 6 bases clipped from V and 4 bases from J, the junction kept 5 bases outside the gene matches. Per germline, CDR1 MNHEY and CDR2 SMNVEV (reference sequence). This CDR3 reads CASRWTGIYNEQFF. In DNA, the CDR3 is TGTGCCAGCAGGTGGACAGGGATTTACAATGAGCAGTTCTTC.

This clone appeared a single time. The rearrangement links TRBV28 to TRBJ2-5; D ambiguous. CDR1 and CDR2 from the germline V gene are MDHEN and SYDVKM. The CDR3 totals 17 residues. V was shortened by 6 bases and J by 1 base, with 21 bases between the two germline ends. The CDR3 sequence: CASRRWLDTLVQETQYF. The CDR3 coding sequence is TGTGCCAGCAGACGGTGGCTCGACACCCTCGTCCAAGAGACCCAGTACTTC.

Here the CDR3 reads CASSQGLAGADGELFF. The CDR3 bases are TGCGCCAGCAGCCAAGGGCTAGCGGGAGCAGACGGGGAGCTGTTTTTT. V gene TRBV4-1 combines with J gene TRBJ2-2, with TRBD2 identical over 10 bases. CDR3 length: 16 amino acids. The germline CDR1 and CDR2 sequences are MGHRA and YSYEKL. V lost 1 base and J lost 7; bases outside the gene matches: 6.

V is TRBV28 and J is TRBJ2-7, with TRBD1 matching over 8 bases. J gave up 4 bases and V 4 bases, and 12 bases lay outside the gene matches. This CDR3 is 16 amino acids long. Looked up from germline, CDR1 is MDHEN and CDR2 is SYDVKM. CDR3 loop: CASSSPMAGGKYEQYF. In DNA form, the CDR3 reads TGTGCCAGCAGTTCCCCCATGGCAGGGGGCAAATACGAGCAGTACTTC.

Details on this clone: This same CDR3 is encoded by further DNA sequences in the sample. The chain uses TRBV7-9 and TRBJ2-1; TRBD2 agrees at 14 bases. Germline V gives CDR1 SEHNR, CDR2 FQNEAQ (reference sequence). The CDR3 has 15 amino acids. V shed 5 bases, J shed 10 bases, and the junction held 7 bases outside the gene matches. The CDR3 DNA is TGTGCCAGCAGCCCTCCGGGACTAGCGGGAGACGAGCAGTTCTTC. It yields the protein CASSPPGLAGDEQFF.

V usage is TRBV7-8 and J usage is TRBJ2-1, with D perhaps TRBD2 (6 bases). V was cut by 1 base and J by 10 bases, with 11 bases left in between. In germline, CDR1 is SGHVS, CDR2 FQNEAQ. CDR3 length: 13 amino acids. Written as DNA, the CDR3 is TGTGCCAGCAGCTTAGGCGGGATGGGGGAGCAGTTCTTC. This encodes CASSLGGMGEQFF.

This clone has a single count. The chain has TRBV2 and TRBJ2-7, with TRBD2 as a possible D gene (5 bases). CDR1 and CDR2 (germline): SNHLY, FYNNEI. The CDR3 has 14 amino acids. Trimming removed 10 bases at V and 1 base at J, with 17 bases between. The CDR3 is CANLDRRGSYEQYF. The CDR3 DNA sequence: TGTGCCAACCTGGACCGCCGGGGTTCCTACGAGCAGTACTTC.

J is TRBJ2-1 and V is TRBV2; 9 bases fit TRBD2. The V segment lost 7 bases and the J segment 1 base; nucleotides outside the gene matches: 8. This CDR3 is built from 16 residues. Germline V gives CDR1 SNHLY, CDR2 FYNNEI. The CDR3 DNA reads as TGTGCCAGCACTCCGGGACTAGCAAGTTCCTACAATGAGCAGTTCTTC. This gives the protein CASTPGLASSYNEQFF.

The chain employs TRBV11-3 and TRBJ2-7, with D perhaps TRBD2 (5 bases). The CDR3 is 13 residues long. From germline, CDR1 is SGHNT and CDR2 YENEEA. V was clipped by 2 bases and J by 6 bases, with 11 bases between them. In DNA, the CDR3 is TGTGCCAGCAGCTTACCGCTAGCTGCCGAGCAGTACTTC. It specifies CASSLPLAAEQYF.